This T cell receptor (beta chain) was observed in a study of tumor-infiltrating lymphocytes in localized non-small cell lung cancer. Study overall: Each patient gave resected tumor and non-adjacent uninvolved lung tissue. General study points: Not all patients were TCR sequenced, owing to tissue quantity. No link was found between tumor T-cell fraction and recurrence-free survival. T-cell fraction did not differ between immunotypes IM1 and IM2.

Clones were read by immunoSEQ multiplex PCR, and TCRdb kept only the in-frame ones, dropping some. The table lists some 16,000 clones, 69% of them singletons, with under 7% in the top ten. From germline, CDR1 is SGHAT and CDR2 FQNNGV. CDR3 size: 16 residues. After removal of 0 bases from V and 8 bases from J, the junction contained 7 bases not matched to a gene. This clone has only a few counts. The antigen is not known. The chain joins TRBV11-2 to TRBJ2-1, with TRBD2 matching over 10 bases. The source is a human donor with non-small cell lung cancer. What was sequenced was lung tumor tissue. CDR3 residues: CASSLDPLAGPDEQFF. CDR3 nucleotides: TGTGCCAGCAGCTTAGATCCACTAGCGGGACCCGATGAGCAGTTCTTC.